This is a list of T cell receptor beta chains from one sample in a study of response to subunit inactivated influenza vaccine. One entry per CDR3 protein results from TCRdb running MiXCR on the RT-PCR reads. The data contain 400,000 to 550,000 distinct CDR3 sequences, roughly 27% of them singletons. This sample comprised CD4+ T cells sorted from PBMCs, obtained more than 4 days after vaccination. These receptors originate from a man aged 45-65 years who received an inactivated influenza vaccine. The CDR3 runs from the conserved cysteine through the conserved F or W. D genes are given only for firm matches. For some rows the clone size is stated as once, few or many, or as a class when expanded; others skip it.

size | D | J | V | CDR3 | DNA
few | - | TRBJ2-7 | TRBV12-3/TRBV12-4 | CASSTSGGEQYF | TGTGCCAGCAGTACATCCGGGGGCGAGCAGTACTTC
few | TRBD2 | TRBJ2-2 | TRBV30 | CAWSVQGGSGELFF | TGTGCCTGGAGTGTTCAGGGAGGGTCCGGGGAGCTGTTTTTT
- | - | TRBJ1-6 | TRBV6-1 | CASRGVADNSPLHF | TGTGCCAGCAGGGGGGTGGCGGATAATTCACCCCTCCACTTT
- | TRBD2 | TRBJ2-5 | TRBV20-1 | CSARSRLAAQETQYF | TGCAGTGCTCGAAGTCGGCTAGCGGCCCAAGAGACCCAGTACTTC
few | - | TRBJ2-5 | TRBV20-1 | CSARGPAGETQYF | TGCAGTGCTAGAGGGCCAGCGGGAGAGACCCAGTACTTC
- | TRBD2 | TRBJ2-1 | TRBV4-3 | CASSQGLAGGPAYNEQFF | TGCGCCAGCAGCCAGGGACTAGCGGGGGGGCCGGCGTACAATGAGCAGTTCTTC
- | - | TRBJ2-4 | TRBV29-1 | CSVYRENIQYF | TGCAGCGTTTATCGGGAGAACATTCAGTACTTC
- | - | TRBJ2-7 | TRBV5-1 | CASSSEYLQYF | TGCGCCAGCAGCTCGGAGTACCTCCAGTACTTC
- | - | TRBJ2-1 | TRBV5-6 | CASSSVLTSKDYNEQFF | TGTGCCAGCAGCTCGGTTTTGACTAGTAAGGACTACAATGAGCAGTTCTTC
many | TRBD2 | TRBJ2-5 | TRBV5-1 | CASSTGLAGQETQYF | TGCGCCAGCAGCACCGGACTAGCGGGGCAAGAGACCCAGTACTTC
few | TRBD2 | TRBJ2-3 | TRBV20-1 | CSATVVTRGGARTQYF | TGCAGTGCTACAGTAGTTACGCGGGGGGGGGCACGTACGCAGTATTTT
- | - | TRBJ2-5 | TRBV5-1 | CASSLAARSEETQYF | TGCGCCAGCAGCTTGGCGGCTAGATCGGAAGAGACCCAGTACTTC
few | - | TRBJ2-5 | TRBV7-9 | CASSIVREETQYF | TGTGCCAGCAGCATCGTAAGGGAAGAGACCCAGTACTTC
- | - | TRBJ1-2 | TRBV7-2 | CASSLETGRDGYTF | TGTGCCAGCAGCTTAGAGACGGGGCGGGACGGCTACACCTTC
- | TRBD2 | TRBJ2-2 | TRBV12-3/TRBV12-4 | CASSYEIAGGLTGELFF | TGTGCCAGCAGTTATGAAATAGCGGGGGGTCTTACCGGGGAGCTGTTTTTT
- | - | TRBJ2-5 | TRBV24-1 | CATSDPYKDLGETQYF | TGTGCCACCAGTGATCCCTACAAAGACCTTGGGGAGACCCAGTACTTC
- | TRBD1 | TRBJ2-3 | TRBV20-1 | CSARGRPGQGGDTQYF | TGCAGTGCTAGAGGTCGTCCGGGACAGGGGGGAGATACGCAGTATTTT
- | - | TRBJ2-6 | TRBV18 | CASSPPRTPYSGANVLTF | TGTGCCAGCTCACCACCGAGGACTCCCTACTCTGGGGCCAACGTCCTGACTTTC
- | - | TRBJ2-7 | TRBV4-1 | CASSQGGATYEQYF | TGCGCCAGCAGCCAAGGCGGGGCTACCTACGAGCAGTACTTC
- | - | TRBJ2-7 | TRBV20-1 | CSAKPLLREGYEQYF | TGCAGTGCCAAACCGCTACTAAGAGAGGGCTACGAGCAGTACTTC
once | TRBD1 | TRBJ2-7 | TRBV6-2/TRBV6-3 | CASSPAGTGKDFEQYF | TGTGCCAGCAGTCCCGCCGGGACAGGGAAAGACTTCGAGCAGTACTTC
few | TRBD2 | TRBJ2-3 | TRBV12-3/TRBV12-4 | CASSPTTSGADTQYF | TGTGCCAGCAGTCCGACAACTAGCGGGGCAGATACGCAGTATTTT
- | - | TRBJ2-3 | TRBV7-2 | CASSLGRTAGTDTQYF | TGTGCCAGCAGCTTAGGTCGGACAGCGGGCACAGATACGCAGTATTTT
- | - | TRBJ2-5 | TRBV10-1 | CASSMNLQETQYF | TGCGCCAGCAGTATGAACCTCCAAGAGACCCAGTACTTC
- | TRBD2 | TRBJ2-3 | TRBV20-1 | CSARVTSGGTDTQYF | TGCAGTGCTAGAGTCACTAGCGGGGGCACAGATACGCAGTATTTT
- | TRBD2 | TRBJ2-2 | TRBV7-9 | CASSGGLASAGELFF | TGTGCCAGCAGCGGGGGACTAGCATCTGCCGGGGAGCTGTTTTTT
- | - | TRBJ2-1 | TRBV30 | CAWSLSGSYNEQFF | TGTGCCTGGAGTTTAAGTGGGTCCTACAATGAGCAGTTCTTC
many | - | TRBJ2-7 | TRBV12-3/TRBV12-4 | CASSPTKTSFHEQYF | TGTGCCAGCAGCCCAACCAAGACTAGTTTCCACGAGCAGTACTTC
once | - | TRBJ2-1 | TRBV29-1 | CSVVGGITYNEQFF | TGCAGCGTTGTAGGGGGAATAACCTACAATGAGCAGTTCTTC
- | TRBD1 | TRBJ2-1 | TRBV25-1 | CASSELGTGGDNEQFF | TGTGCCAGCAGTGAACTGGGGACAGGCGGGGACAATGAGCAGTTCTTC
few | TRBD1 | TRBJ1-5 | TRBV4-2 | CASSQVDRGSNQPQHF | TGTGCCAGCAGCCAAGTGGACAGGGGAAGCAATCAGCCCCAGCATTTT
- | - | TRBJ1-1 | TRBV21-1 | CASSEKGRVGAFF | TGTGCCAGCAGCGAAAAGGGCAGGGTGGGAGCTTTCTTT
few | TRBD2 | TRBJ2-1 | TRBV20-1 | CSARGGVLSYNEQFF | TGCAGTGCTAGGGGAGGGGTTCTCTCCTACAATGAGCAGTTCTTC
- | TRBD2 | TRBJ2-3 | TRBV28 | CASSKRGSGRSTDTQYF | TGTGCCAGCAGCAAGCGGGGTAGCGGGAGGAGCACAGATACGCAGTATTTT
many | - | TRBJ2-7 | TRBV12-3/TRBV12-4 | CASSWGRSYEQYF | TGTGCCAGCAGTTGGGGGAGATCCTACGAGCAGTACTTC
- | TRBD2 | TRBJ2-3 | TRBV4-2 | CASSQVLAGGTDTQYF | TGTGCCAGCAGCCAAGTGCTAGCGGGAGGTACAGATACGCAGTATTTT
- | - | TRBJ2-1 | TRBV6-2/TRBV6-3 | CASSNRRLSYNEQFF | TGTGCCAGCAGTAATCGGCGCCTCTCCTACAATGAGCAGTTCTTC
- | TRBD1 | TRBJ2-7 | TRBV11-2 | CASSKSGTGPYYEQYF | TGTGCCAGCAGCAAGTCCGGGACAGGCCCCTACTACGAGCAGTACTTC
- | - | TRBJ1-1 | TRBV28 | CASSSRAPGGTEAFF | TGTGCCAGCAGTTCCCGGGCCCCGGGCGGCACTGAAGCTTTCTTT
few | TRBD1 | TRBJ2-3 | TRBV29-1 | CSVGQGASTDTQYF | TGCAGCGTTGGTCAGGGGGCAAGTACAGATACGCAGTATTTT
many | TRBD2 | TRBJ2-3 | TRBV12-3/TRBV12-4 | CASSGGGSGSWDTQYF | TGTGCCAGCAGTGGGGGGGGTAGCGGGAGTTGGGATACGCAGTATTTT
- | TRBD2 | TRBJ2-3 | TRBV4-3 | CASSQTSGVDTQYF | TGCGCCAGCAGCCAGACTAGCGGGGTAGATACGCAGTATTTT
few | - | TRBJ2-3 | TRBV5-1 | CASSLGAGVGTDTQYF | TGCGCCAGCAGCTTGGGAGCTGGTGTGGGCACAGATACGCAGTATTTT
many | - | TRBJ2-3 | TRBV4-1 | CASSRGPSTDTQYF | TGCGCCAGCAGCCGGGGTCCCAGCACAGATACGCAGTATTTT
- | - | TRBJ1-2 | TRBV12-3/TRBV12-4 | CASSFGTRYGYTF | TGTGCCAGCAGTTTTGGGACACGCTATGGCTACACCTTC